This T cell receptor beta chain was documented in a study of cytomegalovirus exposure and HLA in healthy donors. Study findings and constraints: In a later analysis, CMV-associated beta chains were mostly HLA-associated, it appeared. Later examination showed HLA-associated TCR beta chains had greater clonal expansion than equally common others. Previously analyzed data showed that most TCR beta V segments were productive at a frequency of about 90% or about 30%.

Donors consisted of healthy bone marrow donors. PCR employed 60 Vbeta and 13 Jbeta primers. The method was immunoSEQ multiplex PCR; TCRdb's version includes in-frame clones alone and lacks a portion of them. Of some 190,000 clones listed, over 70% are singletons. As for this clone: Its antigen is still unknown.

Sample: PBMCs. The origin of this receptor is a woman under 30 in good health and CMV-seronegative.

The CDR3 DNA reads as TGTGCCAGCAGCACTGGGCCGGGGAATGAAAAACTGTTTTTT. This sequence encodes CASSTGPGNEKLFF. The rearrangement links TRBV5-6 to TRBJ1-4, with D unclear. The CDR3 totals 14 residues. Germline V gives CDR1 SGHDT, CDR2 YYEEEE. V was clipped by 4 bases and J by 5 bases, with 12 bases between them.